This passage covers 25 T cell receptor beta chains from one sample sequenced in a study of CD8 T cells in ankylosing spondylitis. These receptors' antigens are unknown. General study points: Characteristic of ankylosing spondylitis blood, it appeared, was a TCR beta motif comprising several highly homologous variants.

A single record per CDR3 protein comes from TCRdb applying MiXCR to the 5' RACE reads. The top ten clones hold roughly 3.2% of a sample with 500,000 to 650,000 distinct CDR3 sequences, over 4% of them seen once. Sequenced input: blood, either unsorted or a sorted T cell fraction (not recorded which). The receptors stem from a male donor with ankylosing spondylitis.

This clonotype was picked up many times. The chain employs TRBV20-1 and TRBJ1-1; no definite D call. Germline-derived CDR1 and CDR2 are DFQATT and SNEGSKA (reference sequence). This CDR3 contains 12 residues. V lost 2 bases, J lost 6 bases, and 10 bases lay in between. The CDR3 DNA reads TGCAGTGCTAGATTCGTCTTACCTGAAGCTTTCTTT. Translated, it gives CSARFVLPEAFF.

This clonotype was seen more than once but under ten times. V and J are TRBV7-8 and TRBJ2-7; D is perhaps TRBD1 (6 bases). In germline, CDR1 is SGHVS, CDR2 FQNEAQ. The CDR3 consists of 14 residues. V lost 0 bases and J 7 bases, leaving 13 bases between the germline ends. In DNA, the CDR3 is TGTGCCAGCAGCTTAGCAGCACAGGGTCGAGAGCAGTACTTC. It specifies CASSLAAQGREQYF.

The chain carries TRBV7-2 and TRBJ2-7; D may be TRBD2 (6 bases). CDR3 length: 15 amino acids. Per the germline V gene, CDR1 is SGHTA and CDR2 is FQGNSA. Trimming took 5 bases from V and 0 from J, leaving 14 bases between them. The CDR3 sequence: CASSPAGLSSYEQYF. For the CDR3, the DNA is TGTGCCAGCAGCCCGGCGGGGCTAAGCTCCTACGAGCAGTACTTC.

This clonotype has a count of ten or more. The CDR3 coding sequence is TGCAGCGCCAAGATCGGGGACACTGAAGCTTTCTTT. It encodes CSAKIGDTEAFF. The gene calls are TRBV29-1 and TRBJ1-1; D ambiguous. Germline V lookup: CDR1 SQVTM, CDR2 ANQGSEA. V was trimmed by 7 bases and J by 3 bases, leaving 12 bases between them. The CDR3 contains 12 residues.

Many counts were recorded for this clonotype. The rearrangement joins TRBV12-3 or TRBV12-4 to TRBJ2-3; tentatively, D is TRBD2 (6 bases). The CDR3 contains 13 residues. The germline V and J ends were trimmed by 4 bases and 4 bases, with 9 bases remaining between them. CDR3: CASSYGRSDTQYF. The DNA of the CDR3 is TGTGCCAGCAGTTACGGGAGATCAGATACGCAGTATTTT.

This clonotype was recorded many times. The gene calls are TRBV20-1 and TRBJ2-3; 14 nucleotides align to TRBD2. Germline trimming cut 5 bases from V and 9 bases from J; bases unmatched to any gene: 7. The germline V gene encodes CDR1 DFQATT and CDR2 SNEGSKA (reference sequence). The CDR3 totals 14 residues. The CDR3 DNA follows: TGCAGTGCTGGGACTAGCGGGGGCCCCCGGACGCAGTATTTT. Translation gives CSAGTSGGPRTQYF.

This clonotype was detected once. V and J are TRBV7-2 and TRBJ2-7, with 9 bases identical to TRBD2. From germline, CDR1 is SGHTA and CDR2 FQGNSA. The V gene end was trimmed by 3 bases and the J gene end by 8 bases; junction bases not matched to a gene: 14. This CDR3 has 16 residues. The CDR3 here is CASSFNSLAGSLQQYF. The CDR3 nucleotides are TGTGCCAGCAGCTTCAACAGCCTAGCGGGGTCCCTTCAGCAGTACTTC. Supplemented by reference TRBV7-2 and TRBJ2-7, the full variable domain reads GAGVSQSPSNKVTEKGKDVELRCDPISGHTALYWYRQSLGQGLEFLIYFQGNSAPDKSGLPSDRFSAERTGGSVSTLTIQRTQQEDSAVYLCASSFNSLAGSLQQYFGPGTRLTVT.

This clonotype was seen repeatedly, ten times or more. The CDR3 region is CSTGGYGYTF. The CDR3 DNA is TGCAGCACAGGAGGGTATGGCTACACCTTC. The chain employs TRBV29-1 and TRBJ1-2; tentatively, D is TRBD1 (5 bases). The CDR3 runs 10 residues. The V gene's germline CDR1 is SQVTM and CDR2 ANQGSEA. V lost 8 bases to trimming and J lost 5 bases, with 9 bases between them.

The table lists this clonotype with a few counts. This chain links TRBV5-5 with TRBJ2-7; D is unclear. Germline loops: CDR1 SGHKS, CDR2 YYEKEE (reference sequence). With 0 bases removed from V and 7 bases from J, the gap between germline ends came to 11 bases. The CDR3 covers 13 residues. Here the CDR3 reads CASSLGPRWEQYF. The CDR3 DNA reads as TGTGCCAGCAGCTTGGGGCCGAGATGGGAGCAGTACTTC.

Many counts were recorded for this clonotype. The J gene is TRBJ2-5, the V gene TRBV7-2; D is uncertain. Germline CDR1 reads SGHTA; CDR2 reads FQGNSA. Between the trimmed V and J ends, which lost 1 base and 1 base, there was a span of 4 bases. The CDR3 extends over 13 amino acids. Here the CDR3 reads CASSLGIQETQYF. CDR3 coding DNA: TGTGCCAGCAGCTTAGGGATCCAAGAGACCCAGTACTTC.

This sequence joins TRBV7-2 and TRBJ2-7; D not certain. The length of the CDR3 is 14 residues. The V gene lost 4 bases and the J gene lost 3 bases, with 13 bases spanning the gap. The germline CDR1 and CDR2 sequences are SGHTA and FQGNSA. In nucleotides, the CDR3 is TGTGCCAGCAGCTACCAGGCCGGTGACTACGAGCAGTACTTC. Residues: CASSYQAGDYEQYF.

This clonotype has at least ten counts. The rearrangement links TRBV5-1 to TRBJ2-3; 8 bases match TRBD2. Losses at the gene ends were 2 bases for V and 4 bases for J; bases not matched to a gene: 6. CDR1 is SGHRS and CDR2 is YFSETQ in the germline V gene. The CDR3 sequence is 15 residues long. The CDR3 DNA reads TGCGCCAGCAGCTTCAGAGCGGGAGTACCAGATACGCAGTATTTT. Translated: CASSFRAGVPDTQYF.

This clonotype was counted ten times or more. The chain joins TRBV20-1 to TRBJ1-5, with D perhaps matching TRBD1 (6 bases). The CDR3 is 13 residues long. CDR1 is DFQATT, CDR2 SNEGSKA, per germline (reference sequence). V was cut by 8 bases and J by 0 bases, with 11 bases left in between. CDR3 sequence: CSTQGLSNQPQHF. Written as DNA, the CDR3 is TGCAGTACACAGGGTCTTAGCAATCAGCCCCAGCATTTT.

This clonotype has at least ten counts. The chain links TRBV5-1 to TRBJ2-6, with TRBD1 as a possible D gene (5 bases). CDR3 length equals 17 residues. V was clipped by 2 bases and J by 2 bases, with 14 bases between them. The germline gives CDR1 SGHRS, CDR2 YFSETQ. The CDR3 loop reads CASSLRWQGTGANVLTF. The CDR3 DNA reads TGCGCCAGCAGCTTAAGGTGGCAGGGAACTGGGGCCAACGTCCTGACTTTC.

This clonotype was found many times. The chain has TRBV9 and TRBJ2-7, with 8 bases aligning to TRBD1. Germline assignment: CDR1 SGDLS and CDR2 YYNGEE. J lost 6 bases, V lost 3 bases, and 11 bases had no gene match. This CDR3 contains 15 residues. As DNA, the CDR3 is TGTGCCAGCAGCGCCGGACAGGGAGGAGTTGGCGAGCAGTACTTC. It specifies CASSAGQGGVGEQYF. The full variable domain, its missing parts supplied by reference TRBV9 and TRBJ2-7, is DSGVTQTPKHLITATGQRVTLRCSPRSGDLSVYWYQQSLDQGLQFLIQYYNGEERAKGNILERFSAQQFPDLHSELNLSSLELGDSALYFCASSAGQGGVGEQYFGPGTRLTVT.

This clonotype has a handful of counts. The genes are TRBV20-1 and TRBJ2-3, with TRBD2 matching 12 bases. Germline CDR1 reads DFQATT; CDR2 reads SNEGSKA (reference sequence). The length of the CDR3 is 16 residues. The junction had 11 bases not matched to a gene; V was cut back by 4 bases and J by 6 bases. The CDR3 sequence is CSAKRLAGVPWDTQYF. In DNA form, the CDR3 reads TGCAGTGCTAAACGACTAGCGGGAGTTCCTTGGGATACGCAGTATTTT.

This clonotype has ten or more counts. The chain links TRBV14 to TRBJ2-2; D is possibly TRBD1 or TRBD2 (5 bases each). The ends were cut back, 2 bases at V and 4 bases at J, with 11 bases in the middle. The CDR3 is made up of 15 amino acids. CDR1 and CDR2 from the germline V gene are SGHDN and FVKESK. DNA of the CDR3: TGTGCCAGCAGCCAAATTTCGGGACCCACCGGGGAGCTGTTTTTT. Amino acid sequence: CASSQISGPTGELFF.

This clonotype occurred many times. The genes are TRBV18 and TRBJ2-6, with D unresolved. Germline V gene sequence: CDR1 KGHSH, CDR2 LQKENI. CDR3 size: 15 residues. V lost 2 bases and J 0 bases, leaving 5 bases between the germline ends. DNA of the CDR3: TGTGCCAGCTCACCAGTAGACTCTGGGGCCAACGTCCTGACTTTC. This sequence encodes CASSPVDSGANVLTF.

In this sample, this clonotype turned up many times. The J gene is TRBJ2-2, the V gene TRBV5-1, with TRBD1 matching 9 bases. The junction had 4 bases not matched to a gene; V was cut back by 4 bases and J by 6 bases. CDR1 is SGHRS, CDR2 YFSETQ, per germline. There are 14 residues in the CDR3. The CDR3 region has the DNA TGCGCCAGCAGCGATCGACAGGGGGCCGGGGAGCTGTTTTTT. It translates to CASSDRQGAGELFF. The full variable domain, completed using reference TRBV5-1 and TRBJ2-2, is KAGVTQTPRYLIKTRGQQVTLSCSPISGHRSVSWYQQTPGQGLQFLFEYFSETQRNKGNFPGRFSGRQFSNSRSEMNVSTLELGDSALYLCASSDRQGAGELFFGEGSRLTVL.

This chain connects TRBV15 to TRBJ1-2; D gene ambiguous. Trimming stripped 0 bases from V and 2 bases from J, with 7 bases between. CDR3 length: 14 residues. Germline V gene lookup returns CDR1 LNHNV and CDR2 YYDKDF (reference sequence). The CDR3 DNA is TGTGCCACCAGCAGAGACATGCCCAACTATGGCTACACCTTC. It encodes CATSRDMPNYGYTF.

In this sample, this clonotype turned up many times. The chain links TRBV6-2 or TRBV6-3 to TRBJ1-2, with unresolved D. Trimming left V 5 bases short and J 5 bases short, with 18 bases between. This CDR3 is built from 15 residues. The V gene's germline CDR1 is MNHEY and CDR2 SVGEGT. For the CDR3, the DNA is TGTGCCAGCAGTCCCCCTTTCAGCGATCGATATGGCTACACCTTC. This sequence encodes CASSPPFSDRYGYTF.

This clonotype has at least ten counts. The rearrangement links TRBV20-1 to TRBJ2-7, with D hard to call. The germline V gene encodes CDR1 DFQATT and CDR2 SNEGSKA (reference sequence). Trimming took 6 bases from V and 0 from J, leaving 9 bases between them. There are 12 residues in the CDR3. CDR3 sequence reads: CSARPVSYEQYF. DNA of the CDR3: TGCAGTGCCCGCCCAGTCTCCTACGAGCAGTACTTC.

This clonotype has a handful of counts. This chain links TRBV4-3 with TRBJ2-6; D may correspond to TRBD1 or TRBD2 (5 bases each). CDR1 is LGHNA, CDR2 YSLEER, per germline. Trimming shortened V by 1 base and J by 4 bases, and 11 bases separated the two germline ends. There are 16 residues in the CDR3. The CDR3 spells CASSQGSGAGANVLTF. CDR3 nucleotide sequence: TGCGCCAGCAGCCAAGGATCCGGGGCCGGGGCCAACGTCCTGACTTTC.

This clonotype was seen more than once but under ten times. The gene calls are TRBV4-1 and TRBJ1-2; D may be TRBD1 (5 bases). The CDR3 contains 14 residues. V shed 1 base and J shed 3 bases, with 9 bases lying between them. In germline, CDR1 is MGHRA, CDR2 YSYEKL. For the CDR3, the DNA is TGCGCCAGCAGCCAAGCCCGCAGGGACTATGGCTACACCTTC. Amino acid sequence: CASSQARRDYGYTF.

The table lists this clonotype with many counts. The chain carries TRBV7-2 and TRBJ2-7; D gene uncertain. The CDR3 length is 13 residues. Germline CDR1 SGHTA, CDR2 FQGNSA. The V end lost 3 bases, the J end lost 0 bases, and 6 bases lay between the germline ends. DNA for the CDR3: TGTGCCAGCAGCTTCGGTTTCTCCTACGAGCAGTACTTC. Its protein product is CASSFGFSYEQYF.